The clone carrying this TCR beta chain was observed a single time. This sample was taken from a study of OX40 agonist ivuxolimab in advanced cancers. The CDR3 loop spans 14 amino acids. V was shortened by 5 bases and J by 6 bases, with 16 bases between the two germline ends. CDR1 is SEHNR, CDR2 FQNEAQ, per germline (reference sequence). Only in-frame clones appear in the TCRdb table, and some are missing; sequencing was by immunoSEQ multiplex PCR. The sample has about 43,000 clones, about 86% seen once. Specimen: CD4+ or CD8+ T cells sorted from blood, collected in a trial of the OX40 agonist ivuxolimab. The sequence derives from an adult with an advanced solid tumor such as melanoma, head and neck, liver or kidney cancer. The J gene is TRBJ1-1, the V gene TRBV7-9; possibly TRBD1 for D (5 bases). CDR3 DNA: TGTGCCAGCAGCCCCCCCCTAGTACAGGCTGAAGCTTTCTTT. It codes for CASSPPLVQAEAFF. Full variable domain (outside the CDR3, taken from reference TRBV7-9 and TRBJ1-1): DTGVSQNPRHKITKRGQNVTFRCDPISEHNRLYWYRQTLGQGPEFLTYFQNEAQLEKSRLLSDRFSAERPKGSFSTLEIQRTEQGDSAMYLCASSPPLVQAEAFFGQGTRLTVV.